This T cell receptor (beta chain) was identified during a study of shared clonotypes between healthy human individuals. Study-wide background: The cohort had two women and a few men, ages 18 to 49. Study outcomes and limitations: Across subsets, estimated richness was generally greater for naive than for memory populations. The naive CD4 repertoires of several donors were compared, and approximately 5% of clonotypes were shared.

The sorted-subset replicate PCRs were given around 0.2 ug DNA, which is 30,000 or so T cell genomes. The method was immunoSEQ multiplex PCR; TCRdb's version includes in-frame clones alone and lacks a portion of them. The sample contains 2 million to 2.5 million clones, 85% to 95% of which appear only once. CDR3 length: 15 residues. Germline lookup yields CDR1 ENHRY and CDR2 SYGVKD. With 10 bases removed from V and 1 base from J, the gap between germline ends came to 20 bases. Worth noting for this clone: Its specificity is not known.

The receptor's source is a man aged 18 to 29 in good health. Sequencing input: naive CD4+ T cells sorted from blood. Subset described: CD45RA+ positively selected. The V gene is TRBV10-3, the J gene TRBJ2-7; D gene uncertain. This chain's CDR3 is CATYGVGRPSYEQYF. The CDR3 bases are TGTGCCACCTACGGAGTAGGCAGGCCATCCTACGAGCAGTACTTC.